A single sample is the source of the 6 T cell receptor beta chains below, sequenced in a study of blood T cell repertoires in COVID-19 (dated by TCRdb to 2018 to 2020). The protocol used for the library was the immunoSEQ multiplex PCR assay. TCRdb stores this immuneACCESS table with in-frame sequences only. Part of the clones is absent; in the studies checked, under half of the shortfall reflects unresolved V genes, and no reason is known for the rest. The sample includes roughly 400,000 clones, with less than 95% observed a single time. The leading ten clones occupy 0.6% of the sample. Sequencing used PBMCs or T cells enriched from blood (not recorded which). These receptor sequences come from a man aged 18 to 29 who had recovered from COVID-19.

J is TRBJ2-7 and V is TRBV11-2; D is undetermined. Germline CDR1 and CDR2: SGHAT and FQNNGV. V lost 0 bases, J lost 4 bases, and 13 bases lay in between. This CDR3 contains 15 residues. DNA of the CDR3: TGTGCCAGCAGCTTAGAATCCGGGTCCCAATACGAGCAGTACTTC. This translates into CASSLESGSQYEQYF.

The CDR3 reads CASSHRDRGPSHNEQFF. The CDR3 bases are TGTGCCAGCAGCCACCGGGACAGGGGTCCGTCTCACAATGAGCAGTTCTTC. The rearrangement links TRBV13 to TRBJ2-1, with 10 positions matching TRBD1. This CDR3 is built from 17 residues. Germline V lookup: CDR1 PRHDT, CDR2 FYEKMQ (reference sequence). V lost 5 bases, J lost 5 bases, and 12 bases stayed unmatched.

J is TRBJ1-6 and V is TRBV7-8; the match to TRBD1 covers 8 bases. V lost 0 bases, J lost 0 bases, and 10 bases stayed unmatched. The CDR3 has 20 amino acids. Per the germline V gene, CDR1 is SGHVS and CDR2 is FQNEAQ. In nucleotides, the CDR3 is TGTGCCAGCAGCTTAGCATTGGTTACAGGGGGAAACTCCTATAATTCACCCCTCCACTTT. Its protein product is CASSLALVTGGNSYNSPLHF.

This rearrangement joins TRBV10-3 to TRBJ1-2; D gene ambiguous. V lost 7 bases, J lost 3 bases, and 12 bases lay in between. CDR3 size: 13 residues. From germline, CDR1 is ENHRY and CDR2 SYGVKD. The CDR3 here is CAIKSLEDYGYTF. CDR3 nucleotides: TGTGCCATCAAAAGTCTCGAGGACTATGGCTACACCTTC.

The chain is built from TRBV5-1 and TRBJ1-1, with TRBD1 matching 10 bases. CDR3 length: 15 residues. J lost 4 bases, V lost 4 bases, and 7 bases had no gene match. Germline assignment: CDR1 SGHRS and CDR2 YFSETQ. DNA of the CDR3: TGCGCCAGCAGCGCCGGGACAGGGGACCGCACTGAAGCTTTCTTT. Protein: CASSAGTGDRTEAFF.

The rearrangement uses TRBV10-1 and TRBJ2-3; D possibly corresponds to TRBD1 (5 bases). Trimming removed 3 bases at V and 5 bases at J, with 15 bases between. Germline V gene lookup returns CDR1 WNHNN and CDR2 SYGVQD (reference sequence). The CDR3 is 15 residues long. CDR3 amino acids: CASSDSTEEKDTQYF. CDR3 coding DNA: TGCGCCAGCAGTGACTCGACAGAGGAAAAAGATACGCAGTATTTT.